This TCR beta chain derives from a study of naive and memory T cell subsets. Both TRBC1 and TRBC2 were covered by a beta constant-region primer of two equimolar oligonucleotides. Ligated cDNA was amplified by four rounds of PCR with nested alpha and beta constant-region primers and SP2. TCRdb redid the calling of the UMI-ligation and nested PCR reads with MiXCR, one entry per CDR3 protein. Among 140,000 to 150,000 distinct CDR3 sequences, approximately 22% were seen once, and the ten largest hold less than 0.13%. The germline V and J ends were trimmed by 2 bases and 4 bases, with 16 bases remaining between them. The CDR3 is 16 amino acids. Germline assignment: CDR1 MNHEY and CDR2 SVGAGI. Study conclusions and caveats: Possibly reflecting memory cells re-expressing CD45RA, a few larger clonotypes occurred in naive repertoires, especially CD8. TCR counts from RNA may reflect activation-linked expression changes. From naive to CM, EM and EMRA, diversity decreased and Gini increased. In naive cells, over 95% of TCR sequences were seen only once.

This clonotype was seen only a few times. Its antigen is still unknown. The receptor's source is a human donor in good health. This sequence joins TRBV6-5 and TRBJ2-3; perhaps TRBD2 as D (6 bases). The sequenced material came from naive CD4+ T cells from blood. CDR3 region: CASSYNPPGVSDTQYF. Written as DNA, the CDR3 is TGTGCCAGCAGTTACAATCCGCCGGGAGTCTCAGATACGCAGTATTTT.